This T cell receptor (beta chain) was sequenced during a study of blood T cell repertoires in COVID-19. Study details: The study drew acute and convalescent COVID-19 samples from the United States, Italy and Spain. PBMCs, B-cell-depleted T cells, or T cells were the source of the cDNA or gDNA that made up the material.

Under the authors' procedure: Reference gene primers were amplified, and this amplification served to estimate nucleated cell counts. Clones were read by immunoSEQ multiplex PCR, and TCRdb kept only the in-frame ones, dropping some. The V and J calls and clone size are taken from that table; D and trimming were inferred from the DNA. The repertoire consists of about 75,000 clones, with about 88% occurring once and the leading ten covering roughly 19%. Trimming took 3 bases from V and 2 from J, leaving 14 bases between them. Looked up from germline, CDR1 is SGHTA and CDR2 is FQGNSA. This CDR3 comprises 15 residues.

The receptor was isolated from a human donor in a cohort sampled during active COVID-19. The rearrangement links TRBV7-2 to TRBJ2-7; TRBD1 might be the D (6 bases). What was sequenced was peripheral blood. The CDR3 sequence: CASSLSGQGPYEQYF. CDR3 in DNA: TGTGCCAGCAGCTTGTCTGGGCAGGGGCCCTACGAGCAGTACTTC.